The 30 T cell receptor beta chains given below trace back to one sample, sequenced in a study of OX40 agonist ivuxolimab in advanced cancers. Here immunoSEQ multiplex PCR was the method, and the copy in TCRdb shows in-frame clones only, minus some. The data show 34,000 or so clones, 81% seen once. Here the sequenced sample was CD4+ or CD8+ T cells sorted from blood, taken in a trial of the OX40 agonist ivuxolimab. The receptors here all came from an adult with an advanced solid tumor such as melanoma, head and neck, liver or kidney cancer.

V gene TRBV6-5 combines with J gene TRBJ2-1; D is unclear. The CDR3 is 15 residues long. Germline V lookup: CDR1 MNHEY, CDR2 SVGAGI. V lost 2 bases and J 4 bases, leaving 12 bases between the germline ends. The CDR3 loop is CASSYSRTDYNEQFF. The CDR3 DNA reads TGTGCCAGCAGTTACAGTCGGACCGATTACAATGAGCAGTTCTTC.

In its sample, this clone was seen once. The chain couples TRBV5-6 to TRBJ1-4; TRBD1 might be the D (5 bases). Germline V gene data show CDR1 as SGHDT and CDR2 as YYEEEE. With 4 bases removed from V and 6 bases from J, the gap between germline ends came to 19 bases. This CDR3 has 16 amino acids. In DNA form, the CDR3 reads TGTGCCAGCAGCCCCCTAACGGGGGTAACGGATGAAAAACTGTTTTTT. The encoded protein is CASSPLTGVTDEKLFF.

This rearrangement joins TRBV7-2 to TRBJ2-2; 7 bases agree with TRBD1. J gave up 4 bases and V 5 bases, and 4 bases lay outside the gene matches. The V gene's germline CDR1 is SGHTA and CDR2 FQGNSA. CDR3 length equals 14 residues. This chain's CDR3 is CASSPGQRTGELFF. DNA for the CDR3: TGTGCCAGCAGCCCGGGACAGCGCACCGGGGAGCTGTTTTTT.

The J gene is TRBJ2-2, the V gene TRBV19; D is possibly TRBD1 (6 bases). Germline V gives CDR1 LNHDA, CDR2 SQIVND (reference sequence). V shed 6 bases and J shed 2 bases, with 19 bases lying between them. The CDR3 totals 17 residues. In nucleotides, the CDR3 is TGTGCCAGTAGGGGAATTACAGGGTCCCTAAACACCGGGGAGCTGTTTTTT. Translating gives CASRGITGSLNTGELFF.

CDR3 sequence: CASSSPIRLAGGEGEQFF. Written as DNA, the CDR3 is TGTGCCAGCAGTTCACCAATAAGACTAGCGGGAGGCGAAGGGGAGCAGTTCTTC. The rearrangement links TRBV27 to TRBJ2-1; 13 nucleotides agree with TRBD2. The V and J ends lost 4 bases and 10 bases, in that order; junction bases with no gene match: 16. Germline V lookup: CDR1 MNHEY, CDR2 SMNVEV (reference sequence). The CDR3 consists of 18 residues.

The chain has TRBV7-6 and TRBJ2-7; no clear D. The germline V and J ends were trimmed by 5 bases and 0 bases, with 11 bases remaining between them. This CDR3 has 14 residues. The germline V gene encodes CDR1 SGHVS and CDR2 FNYEAQ. CDR3 in amino acids: CASSGSSSSYEQYF. CDR3 coding DNA: TGTGCCAGCAGCGGATCAAGTAGCTCCTACGAGCAGTACTTC. Based on the CDR3 plus reference TRBV7-6 and TRBJ2-7, the full variable domain is GAGVSQSPRYKVTKRGQDVALRCDPISGHVSLYWYRQALGQGPEFLTYFNYEAQQDKSGLPNDRFSAERPEGSISTLTIQRTEQRDSAMYRCASSGSSSSYEQYFGPGTRLTVT.

V gene TRBV5-8 combines with J gene TRBJ2-1, with D uncertain. Germline values: CDR1 SGHTS, CDR2 YDEGEE. This CDR3 is built from 15 residues. Between the trimmed V and J ends, which lost 4 bases and 3 bases, there was a span of 14 bases. CDR3 region: CASSRDGVRYNEQFF. DNA for the CDR3: TGTGCCAGCAGCCGCGACGGTGTACGCTACAATGAGCAGTTCTTC.

CDR3 sequence: CASSYNGGTEAFF. CDR3 coding DNA: TGTGCCAGCAGTTATAATGGGGGCACTGAAGCTTTCTTT. The V call is TRBV6-5, the J call TRBJ1-1; tentatively, D is TRBD1 (5 bases). Per the germline V gene, CDR1 is MNHEY and CDR2 is SVGAGI. Trimming stripped 3 bases from V and 4 bases from J, with 9 bases between. The CDR3 is made up of 13 amino acids.

CDR3 region: CASSPDGPNSPLHF. In nucleotides, the CDR3 is TGTGCCAGCAGCCCCGACGGTCCGAATTCACCCCTCCACTTT. The chain carries TRBV7-8 and TRBJ1-6; D uncertain. CDR1 is SGHVS and CDR2 is FQNEAQ in the germline V gene. V was cut by 5 bases and J by 7 bases, with 12 bases left in between. This CDR3 has 14 residues.

This clone was observed once. The chain combines TRBV4-1 with TRBJ2-2, with D perhaps matching TRBD1 (6 bases). The CDR3 sequence is 17 residues long. Germline loops: CDR1 MGHRA, CDR2 YSYEKL. V lost 1 base, J lost 3 bases, and 15 bases lay in between. CDR3 nucleotide sequence: TGCGCCAGCAGCCAAGGCGGTCGGGCAGGGGACACCGGGGAGCTGTTTTTT. Its protein product is CASSQGGRAGDTGELFF.

The chain has TRBV15 and TRBJ2-7; the D is unclear. V lost 9 bases, J lost 0 bases, and 12 bases lay in between. The germline CDR1 and CDR2 sequences are LNHNV and YYDKDF (reference sequence). The CDR3 extends over 13 amino acids. CDR3: CATSFGTSYEQYF. The CDR3 nucleotides read TGTGCCACTTCATTTGGAACCTCCTACGAGCAGTACTTC.

The DNA of the CDR3 is TGTGCCAGCAGCCCGGACAGGGGGCTACACAATGAGCAGTTCTTC. It specifies CASSPDRGLHNEQFF. V gene TRBV7-2 combines with J gene TRBJ2-1; 11 bases agree with TRBD1. Germline CDR1 reads SGHTA; CDR2 reads FQGNSA. The CDR3 runs 15 residues. Losses at the gene ends were 5 bases for V and 5 bases for J; bases not matched to a gene: 5.

This clone was seen once. The rearrangement uses TRBV7-2 and TRBJ2-6; no clear D gene. Germline CDR1 and CDR2: SGHTA and FQGNSA. The ends were cut back, 1 base at V and 2 bases at J, with 15 bases in the middle. The CDR3 runs to 18 residues. This CDR3 is CASSLVAGIGTGANVLTF. For the CDR3, the DNA is TGTGCCAGCAGCTTAGTGGCAGGAATAGGAACTGGGGCCAACGTCCTGACTTTC.

The chain is built from TRBV20-1 and TRBJ2-7; D ambiguous. V was clipped by 3 bases and J by 1 base, with 4 bases between them. The germline V gene has CDR1 DFQATT and CDR2 SNEGSKA (reference sequence). CDR3 length: 11 amino acids. In DNA form, the CDR3 reads TGCAGTGCTAGGTTGTCCTACGAGCAGTACTTC. Translated, it gives CSARLSYEQYF.

V is TRBV27 and J is TRBJ2-1; 9 positions agree with TRBD2. With 6 bases clipped from V and 3 bases from J, the junction kept 3 bases outside the gene matches. The CDR3 runs to 14 residues. Per germline, CDR1 MNHEY and CDR2 SMNVEV (reference sequence). The DNA for the CDR3 is TGTGCCAGCAGAGAGCGGGGGGACTACAATGAGCAGTTCTTC. Translated: CASRERGDYNEQFF.

The chain is built from TRBV28 and TRBJ1-5; 8 bases are a match to TRBD1. Looked up from germline, CDR1 is MDHEN and CDR2 is SYDVKM. V trimming: 6 bases; J trimming: 4 bases; junction bases outside the gene matches: 8. The length of the CDR3 is 15 residues. In nucleotides, the CDR3 is TGTGCCAGCAGCCAGGGACAGGAGAGAAATCAGCCCCAGCATTTT. This encodes CASSQGQERNQPQHF.

This chain joins TRBV19 and TRBJ2-7, with a tentative D call TRBD1 (5 bases). The V and J ends lost 3 bases and 6 bases respectively, with 21 bases between them. This CDR3 region has 16 residues. In germline, CDR1 is LNHDA, CDR2 SQIVND (reference sequence). As DNA, the CDR3 is TGTGCCAGTAGTATTTCTCAGGGAACGACCCTGAGCGAGCAGTACTTC. The encoded protein is CASSISQGTTLSEQYF. The complete variable domain, with remaining parts taken from reference TRBV19 and TRBJ2-7, reads DGGITQSPKYLFRKEGQNVTLSCEQNLNHDAMYWYRQDPGQGLRLIYYSQIVNDFQKGDIAEGYSVSREKKESFPLTVTSAQKNPTAFYLCASSISQGTTLSEQYFGPGTRLTVT.

The chain employs TRBV6-1 and TRBJ2-1, with D perhaps TRBD1 (6 bases). Germline V gives CDR1 MNHNS, CDR2 SASEGT. The V end lost 4 bases, the J end lost 8 bases, and 12 bases lay between the germline ends. This CDR3 is built from 13 residues. CDR3 protein: CASSAYQGYEQFF. CDR3 bases: TGTGCCAGCAGTGCATACCAGGGGTATGAGCAGTTCTTC.

J is TRBJ2-1 and V is TRBV6-5; weak D call: TRBD1 (6 bases). V lost 2 bases to trimming and J lost 2 bases, with 10 bases between them. The length of the CDR3 is 15 residues. In germline, CDR1 is MNHEY, CDR2 SVGAGI. CDR3 sequence: CASSYPGDPYNEQFF. In DNA, the CDR3 is TGTGCCAGCAGTTACCCAGGGGACCCCTACAATGAGCAGTTCTTC.

On this clone: Relative to the germline gene, one junction end is altered; a read error may explain this. This sequence joins TRBV7-2 and TRBJ2-7; D is possibly TRBD2 (7 bases). CDR1 and CDR2 (germline): SGHTA, FQGNSA. The CDR3 loop spans 12 amino acids. In DNA form, the CDR3 reads TGTGCCAGCAGCTTACTCGGGGGGCGCGAGGACTTC. Protein product: CASSLLGGREDF.

This clone was counted between two and nine times. The chain joins TRBV11-2 to TRBJ1-3; D is perhaps TRBD1 (5 bases). Germline loops: CDR1 SGHAT, CDR2 FQNNGV. The CDR3 contains 14 residues. Trimming cost V 3 bases and J 2 bases, with 8 bases left between them. The CDR3: CASSLGVPGNTIYF. The CDR3 bases are TGTGCCAGCAGCTTGGGGGTACCTGGAAACACCATATATTTT.

Notes on this clone: A far larger clone is one base from this, pointing to a likely read error. The same CDR3 is also encoded by other DNA sequences in this sample. This chain joins TRBV5-4 and TRBJ1-4, with TRBD1 as a possible D gene (5 bases). Trimming took off 4 bases at V and 7 bases at J, with 20 bases between the two ends. Germline V gene data show CDR1 as SGHNT and CDR2 as YYREEE (reference sequence). This CDR3 is built from 16 residues. The CDR3 loop reads CASSQDLPGVFEKLFF. The CDR3 DNA sequence: TGTGCCAGCAGCCAAGATCTTCCGGGGGTTTTTGAAAAACTGTTTTTT.

The chain couples TRBV5-6 to TRBJ2-7; 7 bases agree with TRBD1. The CDR3 contains 15 residues. Germline CDR1 and CDR2: SGHDT and YYEEEE. After removal of 4 bases from V and 1 base from J, the junction contained 8 bases not matched to a gene. The CDR3 spells CASSDRGQPSYEQYF. CDR3 coding DNA: TGTGCCAGCAGCGACCGGGGACAGCCTTCCTACGAGCAGTACTTC.

A few counts support this clone. The chain joins TRBV7-9 to TRBJ1-1, with D unclear. CDR1 SEHNR and CDR2 FQNEAQ come from the germline V gene (reference sequence). Trimming cost V 5 bases and J 0 bases, with 10 bases left between them. This CDR3 contains 14 residues. CDR3 nucleotides: TGTGCCAGCAGCGAAGTCACACTGAACACTGAAGCTTTCTTT. This translates into CASSEVTLNTEAFF.

This clone showed up just a few times. The chain has TRBV5-6 and TRBJ2-5, with D possibly matching TRBD1 (5 bases). V lost 6 bases and J 0 bases, leaving 15 bases between the germline ends. The germline CDR1 and CDR2 sequences are SGHDT and YYEEEE. The length of the CDR3 is 15 residues. CDR3 DNA: TGTGCCAGCACCATAGGGCAGGGCCACCAAGAGACCCAGTACTTC. It codes for CASTIGQGHQETQYF.

The V gene is TRBV4-1, the J gene TRBJ1-2; D ambiguous. V was clipped by 1 base and J by 3 bases, with 15 bases between them. CDR3 length: 16 amino acids. Germline V gene sequence: CDR1 MGHRA, CDR2 YSYEKL. Here the CDR3 DNA reads TGCGCCAGCAGCCAAGGAGGAGATTGGGTATACTATGGCTACACCTTC. Translation: CASSQGGDWVYYGYTF.

The chain couples TRBV30 to TRBJ1-2; D not resolved. The V gene's germline CDR1 is GTSNPN and CDR2 SVGIG (reference sequence). This CDR3 has 10 amino acids. The V end lost 3 bases, the J end lost 8 bases, and 7 bases lay between the germline ends. CDR3 in amino acids: CAWRRGGYTF. The CDR3 region has the DNA TGTGCCTGGAGGCGGGGAGGCTACACCTTC.

The rearrangement uses TRBV15 and TRBJ1-3; no reliable D call. Germline V lookup: CDR1 LNHNV, CDR2 YYDKDF (reference sequence). The CDR3 runs 16 residues. Trimming took off 2 bases at V and 0 bases at J, with 11 bases between the two ends. In DNA, the CDR3 is TGTGCCACCAGCAGAACGACCGAACTCTCTGGAAACACCATATATTTT. Its translation is CATSRTTELSGNTIYF.

The rearrangement links TRBV6-1 to TRBJ2-7, with 9 nucleotides matching TRBD1. Trimming took 6 bases from V and 0 from J; bases not matched to a gene: 0. CDR1 and CDR2 (germline): MNHNS, SASEGT. The CDR3 covers 13 residues. The CDR3 reads CASRTGGSYEQYF. DNA of the CDR3: TGTGCCAGCAGGACAGGGGGCTCCTACGAGCAGTACTTC.

This chain joins TRBV7-2 and TRBJ1-1; tentative D call: TRBD1 (6 bases). The CDR3 has 12 residues. Germline V gene sequence: CDR1 SGHTA, CDR2 FQGNSA. Trimming cost V 5 bases and J 12 bases, with 16 bases left between them. The CDR3: CASSKSPRDTFF. The CDR3 DNA follows: TGTGCCAGCAGCAAGAGCCCCCGGGACACTTTCTTT.